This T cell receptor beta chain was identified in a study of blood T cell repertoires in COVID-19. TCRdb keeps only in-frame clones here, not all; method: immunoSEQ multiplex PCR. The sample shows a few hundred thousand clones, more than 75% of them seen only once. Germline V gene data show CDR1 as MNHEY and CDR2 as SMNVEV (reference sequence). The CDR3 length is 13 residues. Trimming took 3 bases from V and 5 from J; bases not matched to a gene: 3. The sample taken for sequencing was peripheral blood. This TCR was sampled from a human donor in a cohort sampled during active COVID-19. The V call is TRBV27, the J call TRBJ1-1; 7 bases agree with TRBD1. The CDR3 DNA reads TGTGCCAGCAGTTTTCCAGGGGGTACTGAAGCTTTCTTT. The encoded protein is CASSFPGGTEAFF.